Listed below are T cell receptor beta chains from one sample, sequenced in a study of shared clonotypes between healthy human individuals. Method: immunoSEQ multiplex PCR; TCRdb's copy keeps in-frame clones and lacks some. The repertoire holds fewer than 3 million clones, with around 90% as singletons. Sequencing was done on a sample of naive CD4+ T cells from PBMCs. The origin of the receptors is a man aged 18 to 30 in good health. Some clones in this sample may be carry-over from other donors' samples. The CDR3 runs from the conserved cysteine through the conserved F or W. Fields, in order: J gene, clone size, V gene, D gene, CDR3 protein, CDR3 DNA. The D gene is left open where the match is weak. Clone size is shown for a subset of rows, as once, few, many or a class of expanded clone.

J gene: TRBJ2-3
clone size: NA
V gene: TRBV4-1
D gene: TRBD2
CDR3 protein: CASSQDWLAGAPPDTQYF
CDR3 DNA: TGCGCCAGCAGCCAAGATTGGCTAGCGGGAGCCCCCCCAGATACGCAGTATTTT

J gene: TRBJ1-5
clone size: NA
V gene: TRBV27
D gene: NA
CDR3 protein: CASSLIGGRGNQPQHF
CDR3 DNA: TGTGCCAGCAGTTTAATCGGGGGGCGGGGGAATCAGCCCCAGCATTTT

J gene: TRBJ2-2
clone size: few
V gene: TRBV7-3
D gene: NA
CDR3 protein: CASSLIRGGTGELFF
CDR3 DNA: TGTGCCAGCAGCTTAATCAGGGGCGGCACCGGGGAGCTGTTTTTT

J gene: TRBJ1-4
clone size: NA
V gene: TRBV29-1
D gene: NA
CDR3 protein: CSGGEGEKLFF
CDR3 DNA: TGCAGCGGCGGGGAGGGTGAAAAACTGTTTTTT

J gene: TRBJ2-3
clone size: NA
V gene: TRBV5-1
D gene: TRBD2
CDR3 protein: CASSWTSGTDTQYF
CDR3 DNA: TGCGCCAGCAGCTGGACTAGCGGGACCGATACGCAGTATTTT

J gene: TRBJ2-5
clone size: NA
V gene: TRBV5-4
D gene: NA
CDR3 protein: CASSLAVGKGETQYF
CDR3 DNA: TGTGCCAGCAGCTTGGCCGTGGGGAAGGGAGAGACCCAGTACTTC

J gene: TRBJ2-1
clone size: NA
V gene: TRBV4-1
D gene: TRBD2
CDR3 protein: CASSQATLAQWNEQFF
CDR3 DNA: TGCGCCAGCAGCCAAGCTACACTAGCGCAATGGAATGAGCAGTTCTTC

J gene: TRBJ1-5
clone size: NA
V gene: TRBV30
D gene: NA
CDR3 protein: CACADSSNQPQHF
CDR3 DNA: TGTGCCTGCGCAGACAGTAGCAATCAGCCCCAGCATTTT

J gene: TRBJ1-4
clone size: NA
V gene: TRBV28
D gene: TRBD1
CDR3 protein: CASSPTGAYATNEKLFF
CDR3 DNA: TGTGCCAGCAGCCCGACAGGGGCGTACGCAACTAATGAAAAACTGTTTTTT

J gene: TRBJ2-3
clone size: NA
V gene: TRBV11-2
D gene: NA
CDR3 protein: CASSLDRDFVDTQYF
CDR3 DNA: TGTGCCAGCAGCTTAGATCGGGACTTTGTAGATACGCAGTATTTT

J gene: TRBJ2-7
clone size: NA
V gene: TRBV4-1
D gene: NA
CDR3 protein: CASRDSYEQYF
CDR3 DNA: TGCGCCAGCAGAGACAGTTACGAGCAGTACTTC

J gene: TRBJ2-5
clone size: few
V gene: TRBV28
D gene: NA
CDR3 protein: CASSLRETQYF
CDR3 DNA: TGTGCCAGCAGTTTGCGGGAGACCCAGTACTTC

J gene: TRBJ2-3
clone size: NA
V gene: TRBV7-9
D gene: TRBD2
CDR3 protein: CASSFSSGRVSGTDTQYF
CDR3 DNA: TGTGCCAGCAGCTTCTCCAGCGGGAGGGTCTCGGGCACAGATACGCAGTATTTT

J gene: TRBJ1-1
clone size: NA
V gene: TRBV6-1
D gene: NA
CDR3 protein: CATNQGKEYTEAFF
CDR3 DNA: TGTGCCACCAACCAGGGAAAGGAGTACACTGAAGCTTTCTTT

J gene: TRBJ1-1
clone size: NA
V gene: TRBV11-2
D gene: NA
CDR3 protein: CASSFYGETEAFF
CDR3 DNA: TGTGCCAGCAGCTTTTACGGTGAGACTGAAGCTTTCTTT

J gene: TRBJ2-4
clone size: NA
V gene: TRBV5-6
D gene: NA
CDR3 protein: CASSLGGSINIQYF
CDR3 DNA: TGTGCCAGCAGCTTGGGTGGATCCATAAACATTCAGTACTTC

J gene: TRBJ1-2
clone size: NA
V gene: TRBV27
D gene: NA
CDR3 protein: CASSQGSTRYGYTF
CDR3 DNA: TGTGCCAGCAGCCAGGGGTCTACCCGCTATGGCTACACCTTC